This T cell receptor beta chain was profiled in a study of T cell responses to AZD1222 COVID-19 vaccine. Here immunoSEQ multiplex PCR was the method, and the copy in TCRdb shows in-frame clones only, minus some. Seen here are just over 150,000 clones, 88% observed once, and the top ten hold roughly 7%. Study outcomes and limitations: Donor demographics were predominantly white British with a female majority; clonal diversity may be underestimated. Breadth and depth of Spike-specific TCRs rose after two AZD1222 doses. Among those given AZD1222, only six were seropositive at baseline. Unmutated regions of variants are reportedly targeted by nearly half of spike-specific TCRs.

Concerning this clone itself: Antigen: not known.

There are 13 residues in the CDR3. After removal of 3 bases from V and 3 bases from J, the junction contained 1 base not matched to a gene. Germline assignment: CDR1 SGHKS and CDR2 YYEKEE (reference sequence). The chain is built from TRBV5-5 and TRBJ2-5; 8 bases map to TRBD2. Material: peripheral blood, obtained after recovery from COVID-19. The source of this sequence is an adult who had recovered from COVID-19. In DNA, the CDR3 is TGTGCCAGCAGCTGGCGGGGGGAAGAGACCCAGTACTTC. Residues: CASSWRGEETQYF. Full variable domain (rest looked up from reference TRBV5-5 and TRBJ2-5): DAGVTQSPTHLIKTRGQQVTLRCSPISGHKSVSWYQQVLGQGPQFIFQYYEKEERGRGNFPDRFSARQFPNYSSELNVNALLLGDSALYLCASSWRGEETQYFGPGTRLLVL.